This section outlines one T cell receptor beta chain sequence together with its context. The antigen is undetermined. This entry is derived from a study of CXCR3-negative and CXCR3-positive naive CD8 T cells. The study's findings and limits: Memory cells diverged, while naive CXCR3-positive and CXCR3-negative cells had similar TRBV-TRBJ usage. Naive cells that were CXCR3-positive had more hydrophobic TRB CDR3s (compared with CXCR3-negative naive cells). Similarly elevated diversity marked both naive subsets, with memory CD8+ cells showing far lower diversity.

The libraries of TRB cDNA were constructed through 5' RACE using UMI labels. After re-calling the 5' RACE reads, TCRdb lists one entry per CDR3 protein, DNA absent. The sample has about 130,000 distinct CDR3 sequences. Triplicates of about 280,000 cells were sorted from each CD8+ T cell subset. The CDR3 consists of 19 residues. Germline lookup yields CDR1 SGHTA and CDR2 FQGNSA. The source is a human donor in good health. Some clones in this sample may be carry-over from other donors' samples. Sequencing was carried out using naive CXCR3- CD8+ T cells from blood. Subset noted: CD45RO-CCR7+CD27+CD95- naive CD8+ T cells lacking CXCR3 (TNR3-). The genes are TRBV7-2 and TRBJ2-7; there is no DNA to check the TCRdb D call of TRBD2. CDR3 in amino acids: CASSLVWLAGGPRVSEQYF.